The T cell receptor (beta chain) under discussion was sequenced for a study of OX40 agonist ivuxolimab in advanced cancers. Whole-study context: Cohort: about 80% men, mean age 60, aged about 23 to 79.

The data were produced by immunoSEQ multiplex PCR, yet TCRdb's version contains in-frame clones alone and is incomplete. The profile shows over 40,000 clones, 85% of them singletons. Trimming shortened V by 4 bases and J by 3 bases, and 19 bases separated the two germline ends. This CDR3 is 16 amino acids long. CDR1 and CDR2 from the germline V gene are SGHNT and YYREEE (reference sequence). For this clone: Its target is unknown.

Study observations and caveats: There was clonal expansion of CD4+ and CD8+ blood T cells by week 6 at 0.1 to 3.0 mg/kg. Those patients achieving a partial response at 0.1-3.0 mg/kg showed among the lowest clonal expansion. There were also nonresponders showing low normalized T-cell clonal expansion.

J is TRBJ1-2 and V is TRBV5-4; D not resolved. Sequencing used CD4+ or CD8+ T cells sorted from blood, obtained in a trial of the OX40 agonist ivuxolimab. The receptor was derived from an adult with an advanced solid tumor such as melanoma, head and neck, liver or kidney cancer. The CDR3 here is CASSQGIAVGDYGYTF. In DNA, the CDR3 is TGTGCCAGCAGCCAAGGGATAGCCGTGGGAGACTATGGCTACACCTTC.